The TCR beta chain described here comes from a study of blood T cells in healthy people across ages. Using a J-beta primer mix together with a sample-barcoded 5' primer, a second PCR was run for roughly 7 to 11 cycles. TCRdb recomputed calls from the 5' RACE reads with MiXCR, one row per CDR3 protein. The table includes 700,000 to 1,000,000 distinct CDR3 sequences, 44% detected once. Germline V CDR1 and CDR2: MNHNY, SVGAGI (reference sequence). The ends were cut back, 7 bases at V and 8 bases at J, with 12 bases in the middle. This CDR3 is built from 12 residues. The clonotype originates from a man between 60 and 75 years old in good health. Sequenced: blood. The chain uses TRBV6-6 and TRBJ2-1, with D unclear. CDR3 protein: CASTHGFHEQFF. CDR3 nucleotides: TGTGCCAGCACCCACGGGTTCCATGAGCAGTTCTTC.